Included here is one T cell receptor (beta chain) sequence, with context. The target antigen is unknown. The sample comes from a study of shared clonotypes between healthy human individuals. Study outcomes and limitations: Rarefaction exposed incomplete sorted-subset sequencing despite large depth. Sampling was confined to blood; repertoires within tissues likely differ. Naive subsets generally exceeded memory subsets in estimated richness.

The repertoire was sequenced with immunoSEQ multiplex PCR; TCRdb's copy has only in-frame clones and lacks some. The table records about 1.5 million clones, around 98% of them present only once. Germline loops: CDR1 SGHNT, CDR2 YYREEE (reference sequence). Losses at the gene ends were 4 bases for V and 2 bases for J; bases not matched to a gene: 4. This CDR3 is 15 amino acids long. Sample: naive CD4+ T cells sorted from blood. Regarding subset: CD45RA+ positively selected. The TCR sequence derives from a man in his thirties or forties in good health. The genes are TRBV5-4 and TRBJ2-5; 11 bases fit TRBD2. Here the CDR3 reads CASSRGLAVQETQYF. CDR3 nucleotide sequence: TGTGCCAGCAGCAGGGGACTAGCGGTTCAAGAGACCCAGTACTTC.